Listed here are 10 T cell receptor beta chains from one sample, sequenced in a study of CD8 T cells in ankylosing spondylitis. In TCRdb, the 5' RACE reads were re-called with MiXCR into one record per CDR3 protein. The sample includes about 170,000 distinct CDR3 sequences, about 16% of them seen just once. Sequences were obtained from blood, either unsorted or a sorted T cell fraction (not recorded which). Receptors were obtained from a male donor with ankylosing spondylitis or in good health (not recorded which).

The chain links TRBV15 to TRBJ2-6; a weak D match, TRBD2 (5 bases). The CDR3 has 16 residues. Germline loops: CDR1 LNHNV, CDR2 YYDKDF (reference sequence). The V and J ends lost 1 base and 0 bases respectively, with 7 bases between them. CDR3 nucleotide sequence: TGTGCCACCAGCAGAGGGAGGTTCTCTGGGGCCAACGTCCTGACTTTC. Translation gives CATSRGRFSGANVLTF.

This clonotype was observed many times. V usage is TRBV20-1 and J usage is TRBJ2-3; 7 bases align to TRBD2. The CDR3 extends over 14 amino acids. V lost 0 bases, J lost 5 bases, and 5 bases stayed unmatched. Germline CDR1 reads DFQATT; CDR2 reads SNEGSKA (reference sequence). CDR3 bases: TGCAGTGCTAGAGATCGACTAGCCGGAGATACGCAGTATTTT. Its translation: CSARDRLAGDTQYF.

This clonotype came up a few times. This sequence joins TRBV6-1 and TRBJ2-2; D could derive from TRBD1 or TRBD2 (6 bases each). Germline lookup yields CDR1 MNHNS and CDR2 SASEGT. With 4 bases removed from V and 0 bases from J, the gap between germline ends came to 18 bases. The CDR3 covers 18 residues. The CDR3 here is CASSGNAGHIANTGELFF. The CDR3 DNA reads TGTGCCAGCAGTGGCAATGCGGGACACATCGCGAACACCGGGGAGCTGTTTTTT.

This clonotype appeared many times. The rearrangement links TRBV10-2 to TRBJ1-2; maybe TRBD1 (6 bases). Trimming pared 6 bases from V and 4 bases from J, leaving 15 bases between. Germline CDR1 and CDR2: WSHSY and SAAADI. This CDR3 has 14 residues. The CDR3 bases are TGCGCCAGCAGCCTTCATGGGGGCGCCTATGGCTACACCTTC. The encoded protein is CASSLHGGAYGYTF.

Many counts were recorded for this clonotype. The chain employs TRBV27 and TRBJ1-6, with D possibly being TRBD1 (6 bases). V was clipped by 4 bases and J by 7 bases, with 11 bases between them. Germline V gene lookup returns CDR1 MNHEY and CDR2 SMNVEV (reference sequence). This CDR3 has 14 amino acids. CDR3 in amino acids: CASSWTRGNSPLHF. CDR3 DNA: TGTGCCAGCAGTTGGACCAGGGGCAATTCACCCCTCCACTTT.

CDR3 in DNA: TGTGCCAGCGGTATGACAACGACTAATGAAAAACTGTTTTTT. Residues: CASGMTTTNEKLFF. This chain joins TRBV27 and TRBJ1-4; D ambiguous. The CDR3 is 14 residues long. The germline V gene has CDR1 MNHEY and CDR2 SMNVEV (reference sequence). Between the trimmed V and J ends, which lost 8 bases and 2 bases, there was a span of 12 bases.

This clonotype was detected many times. This rearrangement joins TRBV29-1 to TRBJ2-2, with TRBD1 matching over 8 bases. The V gene end was trimmed by 1 base and the J gene end by 0 bases; junction bases not matched to a gene: 4. CDR3 length equals 16 residues. The V gene's germline CDR1 is SQVTM and CDR2 ANQGSEA. In nucleotides, the CDR3 is TGCAGCGTTGAAGTCTGGGGACAGGCGAACACCGGGGAGCTGTTTTTT. It codes for CSVEVWGQANTGELFF.

The chain is built from TRBV28 and TRBJ2-1; D gene ambiguous. Trimming took off 6 bases at V and 0 bases at J, with 12 bases between the two ends. Germline-derived CDR1 and CDR2 are MDHEN and SYDVKM. CDR3 length: 15 residues. DNA for the CDR3: TGTGCCAGCAGCCCCCCAGATAGCTCCTACAATGAGCAGTTCTTC. Protein: CASSPPDSSYNEQFF.

This clonotype was recorded at least ten times. The V gene is TRBV5-1, the J gene TRBJ2-1, with 7 bases that match TRBD2. Germline V gene data show CDR1 as SGHRS and CDR2 as YFSETQ. The CDR3 spans 15 residues. The V gene end was trimmed by 4 bases and the J gene end by 0 bases; junction bases not matched to a gene: 4. This CDR3 is CASSRASGSYNEQFF. The CDR3 DNA reads as TGCGCCAGCAGCCGGGCTAGCGGCTCCTACAATGAGCAGTTCTTC.

This clonotype was seen only a few times. The chain couples TRBV4-2 to TRBJ2-5; 7 bases match TRBD2. This CDR3 is built from 17 residues. V lost 3 bases, J lost 4 bases, and 14 bases stayed unmatched. Germline V gene lookup returns CDR1 LGHNA and CDR2 YNFKEQ. CDR3 DNA sequence: TGTGCCAGCAGCCAGGAGGGAGGGGCTCGAGGCCGAGAGACCCAGTACTTC. Residues: CASSQEGGARGRETQYF.